The entry below gives a single T cell receptor (beta chain) sequence along with its context. The antigen remains unidentified. This sample was taken from a study of blood T cells in healthy people across ages. Sample-barcoded 5' priming and a J-beta primer mix drove a second PCR of 7 to 11 cycles. TCRdb passed the 5' RACE reads through MiXCR, listing each CDR3 protein once. The sample lists hundreds of thousands of distinct CDR3 sequences, about 54% occurring once. In each sample, at least 6.5 million PBMCs were isolated. Study observations and caveats: Changes in expanded clonotypes were possibly confounded, as the CMV status of donors was unknown. Age brought a roughly linear fall in TCR beta diversity measured per million T cells.

This CDR3 region has 15 residues. The V gene's germline CDR1 is SGHTA and CDR2 FQGNSA. V lost 4 bases to trimming and J lost 2 bases; unmatched junction nucleotides: 8. The J gene is TRBJ2-7, the V gene TRBV7-2; TRBD2 agrees at 7 bases. The source of this sequence is a man in his sixties in good health. Sequencing was carried out using blood. Here the CDR3 reads CASSSRLASTYEQYF. CDR3 in DNA: TGTGCCAGCAGCTCGAGACTAGCTTCTACCTACGAGCAGTACTTC.